The TCR beta chain described here comes from a study of cytomegalovirus exposure and HLA in healthy donors (dated by TCRdb to between 2016 and 2019). With respect to the entire study: According to an earlier analysis of several hundred of the donors, about 179 million T cells yielded roughly 110 million unique TCR beta sequences and about 300 Gb of sequence data. Because of strong linkage in the cohort, 5 or 6 DR-DQ haplotypes were treated as single units for association and clustering. Among some 410 genotyped donors of the cohort, an average of about 240,000 unique TCR beta nucleotide sequences was sequenced per donor, of which approximately 19% were non-productive. A later analysis re-examined previously published TCR beta repertoires from more than 650 donors and added high-resolution HLA genotyping to investigate patterns of TCR occurrence. To decide whether each TCR beta V gene segment behaved as functional or pseudogenic, an earlier analysis of 587 of the donors relied on high-throughput TCR beta sequencing. The study profiled the T cell repertoires of about 640 subjects by immunosequencing and related them to cytomegalovirus serostatus. Of the roughly 400 genotyped donors, about 84% fell in the genetic ancestry cluster associated with self-reported Caucasian donors. Every repertoire in the discovery cohort had been generated on one and the same sequencing platform. Alongside the repertoire data, information on donor age, sex, ethnicity and CMV serostatus was compiled. Genome-wide SNP genotypes for about 55% of the 666 donors were used in a later genetic analysis, which treated that subset as a discovery cohort. An early release covering 500 to 750 HLA-typed donors comprised about 300 gigabases of sequencing data and tens of millions of unique TCR sequences. In addition to the first cohort of 650 to 800 subjects, a separate validation cohort of 120 different subjects was used. The aim of the study was to test whether cataloging public T cell receptors could identify signatures of past pathogen exposure. To predict cytomegalovirus infection status, the study combined high-throughput TCR immunosequencing, statistical association of individual TCRs with disease status, and machine learning. The number of typed donors differed by locus: about 620-640 for A, B, C, DRB1 and DQB1; 500 to 550 for DQA1; around 610 for DPA1; and 400 to 480 for DPB1. HLA typing covered class I and class II loci at four-digit resolution. In the later analysis, no new phenotypic data were used to find candidate immune exposures; instead, reliance was placed on TCR beta sequences and their occurrence across donors. What the authors observed across the whole study: In a later analysis, TCR association rates were found to vary across HLA loci, with the most associated TCRs seen for DRB1 alleles and the fewest for HLA-C alleles. Because counts were too low, some 17 rarely observed V segments, including chromosome 9 orphons, were excluded from the earlier analysis of 587 of the donors. Most TCR sequences were observed very rarely across donors, whereas some public TCRs were present in many individuals. The sequencing pipeline was judged likely to have produced a cluster of highly shared sequence variants as a technical artifact. Roughly uniform sequencing depth across donors was assumed in presence/absence analyses, although this assumption may not hold. According to a later analysis, parvovirus B19, influenza, CMV and Epstein-Barr virus appeared linked to several top co-occurrence clusters. CMV serostatus was the only immune exposure information available for the cohort. Compared with the approximately 600-donor mean, donors in an Asian-associated ancestry cluster had fewer N-insertions in productive TCRs, according to a later genetic analysis. In a later analysis, some 18,000 TCR beta sequences were associated with specific HLA alleles at a false discovery rate of 0.05. A few of the identified cytomegalovirus-associated TCR beta chains were confirmed in vitro to be specific for cytomegalovirus antigens. In a later analysis, HLA-associated TCR beta chains showed more clonal expansion and lower generation probabilities than non-associated chains that were equally common. Correlated functional status among segregating V segments might be attributable to linkage disequilibrium, but an unknown experimental factor could not be ruled out. An earlier analysis of around 500 of the donors showed that most TCR beta V segments appeared in productive rearrangements either about 87% or about 30% of the time, which broadly matched IMGT annotations. In a later analysis, most CMV-associated TCR beta chains were found to appear HLA-restricted, with HLA associations seemingly driven largely by CMV exposure. Assigning TCR associations to individual alleles was difficult when HLA alleles, especially DR and DQ, strongly co-occurred. In both the original and validation cohorts, the classifier was reported to diagnose cytomegalovirus status with high specificity and sensitivity. A later genetic analysis associated a missense DCLRE1C variant with V-gene and J-gene trimming of TCR beta chains, and an independent cohort replicated the association. Because the 87-base-pair reads could not distinguish some IMGT-functional V segments, including TRBV6-2 and TRBV6-3, those segments were excluded. Only TCR beta chains were sequenced in this cohort, and the absence of alpha or paired-chain data limited detectable features. Because HLA typing was missing for some donors at each locus, association tests included only the typed subset. A further reported finding was that TCR beta sequences accurately predicted the HLA-A and HLA-B alleles for most subjects in the first cohort. The authors suggested that the approach could potentially be extended to other disease states and immunological phenotypes. The study listed 164 TCR beta chains as associated with cytomegalovirus.

Including the terminal cysteine and phenylalanine, the CDR3 comprises 15 residues. CDR3 DNA is the only sequence kept; it has 45 bases, read in frame from the first base. CDR1 and CDR2 (SNHLY, FYNNEI) derive from the germline V gene. V lost 6 bases and J lost 1 base, and the count of bases not matched to a germline gene is 6. A word on this clone: Its target antigen remains unknown. No base qualities exist here, and no much larger clone lies one base off it.

The cohort was made up of approximately 670 healthy bone marrow donors. At the time of sampling, all cohort members were nominally healthy, though unrecorded immune exposures were likely present. The donor tested CMV seronegative, placing the donor among the 350 or so seronegative members of the cohort. A peripheral blood sample was collected from each donor, and TCR beta sequencing was performed on peripheral blood mononuclear cells. Genomic DNA was extracted from the blood cell samples with the Qiagen DNeasy Blood Extraction Kit. Libraries came from the immunoSEQ multiplex PCR assay. For the multiplex PCR, a mixture combining 60 forward primers for TCR Vbeta segments and 13 reverse primers for TCR Jbeta segments was used. Amplification of the CDR3 region of rearranged TCR beta genes was performed with a multiplex PCR assay on genomic DNA. Amplified TCR beta libraries were sequenced as 87-base-pair reads on the Illumina HiSeq System. The paper's data handling went like this. Across the 500 to 850 repertoires, a later analysis counted some 81 million unique TCR beta chains, roughly 11 million of which were shared by at least two donors. Raw reads were error-corrected and collapsed into unique sequences by a nearest-neighbor algorithm in which closely related sequences were merged to remove PCR and sequencing errors. V, D and J gene segments were assigned by aligning CDR3 sequences to IMGT reference sequences. For a sequence to be retained, a match of at least six nucleotides to both a V gene segment and a J gene segment was required. Rearrangements were called productive when the CDR3 lacked stop codons and stayed in frame with V and J; all others were non-productive. Following IMGT convention, CDR3 was defined as the stretch from the second conserved V-encoded cysteine up to the conserved J-encoded phenylalanine. The earlier analysis of roughly 590 of the donors excluded any sequence lacking an unambiguous match to a single V gene segment. An earlier analysis of under 750 of the donors called V segments functional above 56.7% productive rearrangements and segregating when the between-donor standard deviation exceeded 5%. A statistical classification framework was built for diagnosing cytomegalovirus status from the catalog of TCR beta chain sequences. A later analysis assigned V and J genes by comparing TCR nucleotide sequences with IMGT/GENE-DB human TR gene sequences. A later analysis assigned CDR3 sequences and most-parsimonious VDJ recombination scenarios with the TCRdist pipeline. A later analysis defined each TCR beta chain by its CDR3 amino acid sequence plus V-gene family, and excluded reads lacking a unique V-gene family. A later analysis removed nearly 600 highly shared, low-generation-probability nucleotide sequences to deal with suspected cross-contamination and a sequencing artifact. In a later analysis, a clonal expansion index for each public chain was calculated from normalized within-repertoire ranks of inferred template counts. Generation probabilities in a later analysis came from a VDJ recombination model fitted to out-of-frame rearrangements, and those results were checked against IGoR. Hypergeometric tests were used in a later analysis to score TCR-TCR, TCR-HLA and TCR-CMV co-occurrence, with a repertoire-size bias correction applied to the TCR pairs. A later analysis estimated false discovery rates by permuting HLA or CMV assignments 20 times. In a later analysis, co-occurring TCRs were grouped using DBSCAN, with TCRdist sequence similarity added in when clustering inside HLA-allele-positive subsets. Co-occurrence clustering excluded repertoires with fewer than 30,000 or more than 120,000 public chains, plus five with anomalous nucleotide sharing. The source is immuneACCESS, and TCRdb retained only in-frame sequences with V and J called. Part of the clones is not carried over; for the studies checked, unresolved V genes explain less than half of this, and the remainder is unexplained. V, J and clone size derive from that table, while D and trimming were established from the DNA sequence. This sample lists fewer than 110,000 clones; 81% were detected once. The ten largest clones represent more than 2% of the sample.

The rearrangement joined TRBV2 to TRBJ2-3, and TRBD2 matches 8 of the central bases. The TCR sequence derives from a man aged 30 to 39 in good health and CMV-seronegative. The sequencing input was PBMCs. The CDR3 reads as follows: CASSAQTSGTDTQYF. The nucleotides are TGTGCCAGCAGCGCCCAGACTAGCGGCACAGATACGCAGTATTTT. When the CDR3 is completed using the reference TRBV2 and TRBJ2-3 genes on either side, the full variable domain is EPEVTQTPSHQVTQMGQEVILRCVPISNHLYFYWYRQILGQKVEFLVSFYNNEISEKSEIFDDQFSVERPDGSNFTLKIRSTKLEDSAMYFCASSAQTSGTDTQYFGPGTRLTVL.